This record concerns one T cell receptor (beta chain) sequence. Antigen: not known. This specimen belongs to a study of T cell repertoires in cytomegalovirus infection. About the study: It was recently identified HLA-C-restricted and well-studied HLA-B-restricted CMV epitopes that the study used. Based on public TCR beta signatures, there were indications of CMV infection and of a matching HLA type. Findings and limits, study-wide: The study identified carriers of CMV plus the relevant HLA from cumulative public TCR beta family frequency.

Per the germline V gene, CDR1 is SGHNT and CDR2 is YYREEE (reference sequence). The CDR3 totals 13 residues. V lost 7 bases and J 2 bases, leaving 11 bases between the germline ends. MiXCR, applied by TCRdb to the reads, yields one record per CDR3 protein. The sample carries around 85,000 distinct CDR3 sequences, around half recorded once. V gene TRBV5-4 combines with J gene TRBJ2-3; a possible D gene is TRBD2 (6 bases). The origin of this receptor is a human donor in good health (CMV status not recorded). Some clones in this sample may be carry-over from other donors' samples. Source: CD8+ T cells from cultured PBMCs, taken from culture after CMV antigen stimulation. The CDR3 protein is CASAGQNTDTQYF. As DNA, the CDR3 is TGTGCCAGCGCGGGGCAGAACACAGATACGCAGTATTTT.